This T cell receptor (beta chain) was sequenced during a study of T-cell reconstitution after alpha-beta-depleted transplantation in children. Findings and limits, study-wide: T-cell counts and diversity were attributed mostly to newly produced T cells one year after transplant.

Concerning this clonotype: The antigen is not known.

Germline assignment: CDR1 SGHDN and CDR2 FVKESK. Trimming pared 3 bases from V and 8 bases from J, leaving 5 bases between. The CDR3 has 11 amino acids. During its preparation, the TCRbeta library received unique molecular identifiers. TCRdb reanalysed the PCR reads using MiXCR and keeps one entry per CDR3 protein. The table includes 450,000 to 550,000 distinct CDR3 sequences, roughly 11% detected once. J is TRBJ2-1 and V is TRBV14; D uncertain. The starting material was PBMCs, mostly from graft donor cells, obtained 180 days after TCRalphabeta/CD19-depleted stem cell transplant. The receptor comes from a female patient under 10 years old who had a stem cell transplant for aplastic anemia, so the T cells may come from the graft donor. The CDR3 loop is CASSHTHEQFF. CDR3 sequence (DNA): TGTGCCAGCAGCCACACGCATGAGCAGTTCTTC.